This paragraph reports one T cell receptor (beta chain). Its antigen target is currently unknown. The sample holds no much larger clone one base away, and base qualities are not on file. This sample was taken from a study of OX40 agonist ivuxolimab in advanced cancers. For the wider study: Ivuxolimab was a fully human IgG2 agonistic monoclonal antibody targeting the costimulatory receptor OX40 (CD134). Prior anti-PD-1, anti-PD-L1 or anti-CTLA-4 therapy was permitted, and checkpoint inhibitors had been received by about 44% of dose-escalation patients. The paper describes the monotherapy dose-escalation part (N ≈ 51 patients) of the phase I trial of ivuxolimab. Peripheral TCRbeta sequencing was intended to test whether TCR sequence diversity was altered and clonal T-cell expansion was caused by ivuxolimab. Of the 52 patients in dose escalation, some 20 had hepatocellular carcinoma, some 15 had melanoma, 9 had renal cell carcinoma and 9 had head and neck cancer. Intravenous ivuxolimab was administered to patients every 2 weeks at six dose levels: 0.01, 0.1, 0.3, 1.5, 3 and 10 mg/kg. In the dose-escalation cohort, 82.7% of patients were male, and the mean age was 60 years with a range of about 20 to 79. Partial responses occurred in three dose-escalation patients: two with cutaneous melanoma and one with hepatocellular carcinoma. Overall study outcomes, separate from this receptor: At doses of 0.1 to 3.0 mg/kg, clonal expansion of both CD4+ and CD8+ blood T cells was observed from baseline to week 6. On average, CD8+ T cells showed more expanded clones than CD4+ T cells after ivuxolimab. The antigen specificity of the peripheral T cells that underwent clonal expansion was not determined. In the 0.1-3.0 mg/kg groups, partial responders had among the lowest normalized peripheral clonal expansion, particularly in CD8+ T cells. Low levels of normalized T-cell clonal expansion were also seen in some nonresponding patients.

Patients with a history of autoimmune disease or receiving systemic immunosuppression were excluded from the trial. In every dose cohort, peripheral blood was drawn for TCR sequencing at baseline, cycle 4 day 1, and cycle 7 day 1. The samples were drawn from a first-in-human, open-label, multicenter phase I dose-escalation trial of ivuxolimab. Adults with locally advanced or metastatic melanoma, renal cell, hepatocellular, or head and neck squamous cell carcinoma were enrolled in the trial. Before TCR sequencing, CD4+ and CD8+ T cells were separately sorted from peripheral blood. To sequence the TCRbeta CDR3 region, genomic DNA was isolated from the sorted cells. The immunoSEQ Assay was used to sequence the TCRbeta CDR3 regions. TCRdb mirrors the immuneACCESS table, restricted to in-frame sequences. Some clones are absent from its copies; in checked studies, under half trace to an unresolved V gene, and the reason for the others is unknown. The sample includes around 70,000 clones, with approximately 83% observed a single time. The ten largest make up 0.5% to 0.6% of the sample.

This sequence was found in an adult with an advanced solid tumor such as melanoma, head and neck, liver or kidney cancer. The specimen was CD4+ or CD8+ T cells sorted from blood, collected in a trial of the OX40 agonist ivuxolimab.

The CDR3 protein sequence reads: CASSFRIGLAGLETQYF. The nucleotide sequence is TGTGCCAGCAGCTTTCGCATCGGCCTAGCGGGGCTGGAGACCCAGTACTTC. The chain is assembled from TRBV7-9 and TRBJ2-5, with 9 bases in between that match TRBD2. CDR1 and CDR2 are drawn from the germline V gene (reference sequence): SEHNR, FQNEAQ. From the cysteine up to the phenylalanine, the CDR3 has a length of 17 residues. Only the CDR3 DNA is retained, 51 bases long and in frame from the first base. Unmatched junction bases come to 13, with V trimmed by 3 bases and J by 5 bases.